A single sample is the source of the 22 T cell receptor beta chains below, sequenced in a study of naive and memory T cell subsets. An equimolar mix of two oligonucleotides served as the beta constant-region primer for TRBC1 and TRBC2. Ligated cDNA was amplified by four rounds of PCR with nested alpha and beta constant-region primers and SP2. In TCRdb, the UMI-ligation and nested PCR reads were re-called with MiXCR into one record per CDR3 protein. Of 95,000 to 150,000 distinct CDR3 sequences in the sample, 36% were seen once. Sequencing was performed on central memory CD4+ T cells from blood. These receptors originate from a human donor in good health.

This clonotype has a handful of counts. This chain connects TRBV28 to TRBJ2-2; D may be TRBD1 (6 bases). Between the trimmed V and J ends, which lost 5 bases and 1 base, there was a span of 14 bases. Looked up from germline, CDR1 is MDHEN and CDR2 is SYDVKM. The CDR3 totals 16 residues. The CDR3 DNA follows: TGTGCCAGCAGTGCCCCAGGGGTTGGGAACACCGGGGAGCTGTTTTTT. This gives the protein CASSAPGVGNTGELFF.

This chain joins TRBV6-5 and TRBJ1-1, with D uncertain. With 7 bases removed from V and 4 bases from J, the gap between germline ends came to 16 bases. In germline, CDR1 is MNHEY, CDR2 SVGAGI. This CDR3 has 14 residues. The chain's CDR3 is CASTARGSSTEAFF. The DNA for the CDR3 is TGTGCCAGCACCGCCCGGGGAAGTAGCACTGAAGCTTTCTTT.

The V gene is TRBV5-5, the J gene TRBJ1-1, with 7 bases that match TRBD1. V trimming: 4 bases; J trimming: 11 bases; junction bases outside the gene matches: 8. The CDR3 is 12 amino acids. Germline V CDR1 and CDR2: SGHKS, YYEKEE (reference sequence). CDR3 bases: TGTGCCAGCAGCCGACAGGGTTCCGTCGCTTTCTTT. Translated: CASSRQGSVAFF.

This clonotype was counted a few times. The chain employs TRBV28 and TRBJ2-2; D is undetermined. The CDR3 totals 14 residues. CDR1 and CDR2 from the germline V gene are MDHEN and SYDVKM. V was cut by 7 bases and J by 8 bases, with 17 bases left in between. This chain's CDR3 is CASIELPQRGELFF. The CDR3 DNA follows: TGTGCCAGCATCGAGTTACCACAACGGGGGGAGCTGTTTTTT.

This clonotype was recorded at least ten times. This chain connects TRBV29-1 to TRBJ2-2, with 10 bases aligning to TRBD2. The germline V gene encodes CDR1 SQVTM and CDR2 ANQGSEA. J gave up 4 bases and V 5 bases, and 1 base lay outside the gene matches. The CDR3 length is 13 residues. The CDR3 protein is CSVRTSGTGELFF. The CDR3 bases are TGCAGCGTTAGGACTAGCGGCACCGGGGAGCTGTTTTTT.

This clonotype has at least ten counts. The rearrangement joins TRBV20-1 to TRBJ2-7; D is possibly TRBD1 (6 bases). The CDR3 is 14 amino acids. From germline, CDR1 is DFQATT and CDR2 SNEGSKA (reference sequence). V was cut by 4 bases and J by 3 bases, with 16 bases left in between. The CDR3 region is CSATSRGFYYEQYF. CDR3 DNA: TGCAGTGCTACAAGCAGGGGTTTTTACTACGAGCAGTACTTC.

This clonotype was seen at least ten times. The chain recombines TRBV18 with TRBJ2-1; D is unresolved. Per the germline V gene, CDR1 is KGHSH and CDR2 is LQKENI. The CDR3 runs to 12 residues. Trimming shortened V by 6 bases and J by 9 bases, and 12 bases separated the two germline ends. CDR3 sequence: CASSPGVAEQFF. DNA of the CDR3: TGTGCCAGCTCTCCAGGTGTAGCTGAGCAGTTCTTC.

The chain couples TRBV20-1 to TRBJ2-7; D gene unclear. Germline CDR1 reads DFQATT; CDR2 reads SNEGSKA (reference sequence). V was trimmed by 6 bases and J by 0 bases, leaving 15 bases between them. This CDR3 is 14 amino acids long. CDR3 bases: TGCAGTGCGCTGAACCGATTTAACTCCTACGAGCAGTACTTC. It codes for CSALNRFNSYEQYF.

The CDR3 DNA is TGCGCCAGCAGTGAGAGGACAGGCTATGAGCAGTTCTTC. Translating gives CASSERTGYEQFF. V usage is TRBV10-1 and J usage is TRBJ2-1; TRBD1 matches 7 bases. The V gene's germline CDR1 is WNHNN and CDR2 SYGVQD (reference sequence). This CDR3 spans 13 amino acids. J gave up 8 bases and V 2 bases, and 3 bases lay outside the gene matches.

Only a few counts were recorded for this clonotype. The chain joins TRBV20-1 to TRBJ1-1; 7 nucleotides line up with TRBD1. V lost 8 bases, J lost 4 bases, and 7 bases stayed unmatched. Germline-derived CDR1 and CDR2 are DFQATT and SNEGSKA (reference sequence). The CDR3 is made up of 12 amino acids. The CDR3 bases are TGCAGTCTCACAGGGGTGGCCACTGAAGCTTTCTTT. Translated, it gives CSLTGVATEAFF.

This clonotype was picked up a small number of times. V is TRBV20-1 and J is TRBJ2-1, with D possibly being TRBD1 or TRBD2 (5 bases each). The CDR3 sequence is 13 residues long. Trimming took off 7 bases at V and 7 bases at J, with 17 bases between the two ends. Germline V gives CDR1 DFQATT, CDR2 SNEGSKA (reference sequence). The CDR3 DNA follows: TGCAGTGTTCTGAGGGGTTTCGATAATGAGCAGTTCTTC. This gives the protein CSVLRGFDNEQFF.

CDR3 nucleotide sequence: TGTGCCTGGATTTTCTTGCCAGGGGGGAAGGTGGATAATTCACCCCTCCACTTT. As protein: CAWIFLPGGKVDNSPLHF. The rearrangement joins TRBV30 to TRBJ1-6; 7 nucleotides agree with TRBD1. CDR1 is GTSNPN and CDR2 is SVGIG in the germline V gene (reference sequence). With V trimmed by 4 bases and J by 5 bases, 17 bases remained unmatched. This CDR3 region has 18 residues.

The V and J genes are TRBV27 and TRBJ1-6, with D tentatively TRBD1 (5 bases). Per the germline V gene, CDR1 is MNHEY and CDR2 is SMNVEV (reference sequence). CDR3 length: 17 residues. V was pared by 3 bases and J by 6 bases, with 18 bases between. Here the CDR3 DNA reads TGTGCCAGCAGTTTGCGTCGGGGGTCCGCTAGTAATTCACCCCTCCACTTT. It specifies CASSLRRGSASNSPLHF.

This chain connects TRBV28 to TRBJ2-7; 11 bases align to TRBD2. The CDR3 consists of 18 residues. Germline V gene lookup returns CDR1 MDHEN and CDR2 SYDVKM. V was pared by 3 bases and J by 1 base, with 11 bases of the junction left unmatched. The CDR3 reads CASSFHLTSGSWSYEQYF. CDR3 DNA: TGTGCCAGCAGTTTTCACCTTACTAGCGGGAGTTGGTCCTACGAGCAGTACTTC.

In nucleotides, the CDR3 is TGTGCCAGCAGCCAAGGAAATGCGGTCACAGATACGCAGTATTTT. Translated: CASSQGNAVTDTQYF. This rearrangement joins TRBV4-2 to TRBJ2-3; no reliable D call. The V and J ends lost 1 base and 2 bases respectively, with 10 bases between them. This CDR3 has 15 residues. Germline CDR1 reads LGHNA; CDR2 reads YNFKEQ.

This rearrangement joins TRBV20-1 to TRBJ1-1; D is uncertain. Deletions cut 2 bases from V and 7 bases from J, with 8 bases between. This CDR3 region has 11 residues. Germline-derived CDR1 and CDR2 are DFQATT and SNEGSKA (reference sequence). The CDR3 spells CSARKELEAFF. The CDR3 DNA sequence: TGCAGTGCTAGAAAGGAGCTTGAAGCTTTCTTT.

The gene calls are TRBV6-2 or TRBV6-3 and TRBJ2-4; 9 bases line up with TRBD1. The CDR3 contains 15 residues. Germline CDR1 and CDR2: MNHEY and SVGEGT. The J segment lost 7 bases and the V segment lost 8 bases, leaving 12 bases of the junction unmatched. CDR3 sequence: CASHTTGTGINIQYF. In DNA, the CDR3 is TGTGCCAGCCACACTACGGGGACAGGGATTAACATTCAGTACTTC.

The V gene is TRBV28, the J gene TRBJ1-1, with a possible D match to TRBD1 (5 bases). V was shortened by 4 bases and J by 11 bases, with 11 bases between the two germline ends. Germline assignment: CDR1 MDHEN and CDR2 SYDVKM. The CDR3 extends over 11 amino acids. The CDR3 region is CASSSRQRAFF. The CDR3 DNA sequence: TGTGCCAGCAGTTCCAGACAGAGGGCTTTCTTT. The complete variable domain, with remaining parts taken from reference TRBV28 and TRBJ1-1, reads DVKVTQSSRYLVKRTGEKVFLECVQDMDHENMFWYRQDPGLGLRLIYFSYDVKMKEKGDIPEGYSVSREKKERFSLILESASTNQTSMYLCASSSRQRAFFGQGTRLTVV.

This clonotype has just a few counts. CDR3 protein: CSARDRAKNIQYF. The CDR3 region has the DNA TGCAGTGCTAGGGACAGGGCCAAAAACATTCAGTACTTC. This sequence joins TRBV20-1 and TRBJ2-4, with 7 positions matching TRBD1. CDR1 and CDR2 from the germline V gene are DFQATT and SNEGSKA (reference sequence). CDR3 size: 13 residues. Trimming removed 3 bases from V and 1 base from J; junction bases left unmatched: 0.

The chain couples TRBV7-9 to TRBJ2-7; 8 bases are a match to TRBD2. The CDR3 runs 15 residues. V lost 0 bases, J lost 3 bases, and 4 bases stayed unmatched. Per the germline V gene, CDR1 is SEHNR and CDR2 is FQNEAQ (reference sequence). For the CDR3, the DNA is TGTGCCAGCAGCTTAGCTGGGACTAGGGACTACGAGCAGTACTTC. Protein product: CASSLAGTRDYEQYF. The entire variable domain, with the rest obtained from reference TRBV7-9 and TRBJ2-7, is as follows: DTGVSQNPRHKITKRGQNVTFRCDPISEHNRLYWYRQTLGQGPEFLTYFQNEAQLEKSRLLSDRFSAERPKGSFSTLEIQRTEQGDSAMYLCASSLAGTRDYEQYFGPGTRLTVT.

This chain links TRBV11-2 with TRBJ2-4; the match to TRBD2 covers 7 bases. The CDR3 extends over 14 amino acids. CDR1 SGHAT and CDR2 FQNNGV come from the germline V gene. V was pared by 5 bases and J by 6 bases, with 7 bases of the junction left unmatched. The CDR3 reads CASSLAAGRNIQYF. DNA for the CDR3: TGTGCCAGCAGCCTAGCGGCCGGTCGAAACATTCAGTACTTC. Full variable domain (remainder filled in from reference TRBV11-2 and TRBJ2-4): EAGVAQSPRYKIIEKRQSVAFWCNPISGHATLYWYQQILGQGPKLLIQFQNNGVVDDSQLPKDRFSAERLKGVDSTLKIQPAKLEDSAVYLCASSLAAGRNIQYFGAGTRLSVL.

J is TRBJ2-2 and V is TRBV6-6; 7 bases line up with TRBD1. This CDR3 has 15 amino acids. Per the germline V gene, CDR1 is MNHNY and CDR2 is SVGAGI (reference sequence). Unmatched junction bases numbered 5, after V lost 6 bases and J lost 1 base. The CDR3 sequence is CASRPGQLNTGELFF. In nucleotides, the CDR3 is TGTGCCAGCAGACCGGGACAGTTGAACACCGGGGAGCTGTTTTTT.